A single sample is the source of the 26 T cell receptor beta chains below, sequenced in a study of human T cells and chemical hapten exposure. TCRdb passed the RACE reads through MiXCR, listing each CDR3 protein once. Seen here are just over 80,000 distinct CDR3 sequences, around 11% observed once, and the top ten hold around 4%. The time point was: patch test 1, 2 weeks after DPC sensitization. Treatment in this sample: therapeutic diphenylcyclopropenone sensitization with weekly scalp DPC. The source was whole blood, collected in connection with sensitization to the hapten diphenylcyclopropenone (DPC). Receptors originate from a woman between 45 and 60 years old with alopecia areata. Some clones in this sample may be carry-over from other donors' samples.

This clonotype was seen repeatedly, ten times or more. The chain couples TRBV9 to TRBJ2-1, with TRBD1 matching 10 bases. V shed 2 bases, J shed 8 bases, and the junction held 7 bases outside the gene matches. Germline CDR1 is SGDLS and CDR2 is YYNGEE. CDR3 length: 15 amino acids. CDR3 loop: CASSVTGGIWDEQFF. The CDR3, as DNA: TGTGCCAGCAGCGTGACAGGGGGCATCTGGGATGAGCAGTTCTTC. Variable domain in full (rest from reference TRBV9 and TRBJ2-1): DSGVTQTPKHLITATGQRVTLRCSPRSGDLSVYWYQQSLDQGLQFLIQYYNGEERAKGNILERFSAQQFPDLHSELNLSSLELGDSALYFCASSVTGGIWDEQFFGPGTRLTVL.

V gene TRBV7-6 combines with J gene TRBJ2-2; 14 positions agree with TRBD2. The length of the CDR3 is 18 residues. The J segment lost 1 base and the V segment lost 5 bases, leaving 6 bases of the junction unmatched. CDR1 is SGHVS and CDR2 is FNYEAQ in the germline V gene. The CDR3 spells CASSTGTSGSLNTGELFF. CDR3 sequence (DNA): TGTGCCAGCAGCACTGGGACTAGCGGGAGTTTGAACACCGGGGAGCTGTTTTTT.

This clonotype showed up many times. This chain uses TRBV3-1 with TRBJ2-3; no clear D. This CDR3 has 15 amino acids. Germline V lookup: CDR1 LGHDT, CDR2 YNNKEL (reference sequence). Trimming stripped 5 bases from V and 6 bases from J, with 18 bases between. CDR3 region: CASSSLGNLGDTQYF. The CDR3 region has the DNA TGTGCCAGCAGCTCCCTGGGGAATTTAGGGGATACGCAGTATTTT.

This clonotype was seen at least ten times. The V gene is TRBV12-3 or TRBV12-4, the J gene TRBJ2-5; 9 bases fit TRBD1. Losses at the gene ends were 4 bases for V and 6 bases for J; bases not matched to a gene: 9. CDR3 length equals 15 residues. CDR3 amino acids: CASSWGQGMVKTQYF. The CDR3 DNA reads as TGTGCCAGCAGTTGGGGACAGGGAATGGTAAAGACCCAGTACTTC.

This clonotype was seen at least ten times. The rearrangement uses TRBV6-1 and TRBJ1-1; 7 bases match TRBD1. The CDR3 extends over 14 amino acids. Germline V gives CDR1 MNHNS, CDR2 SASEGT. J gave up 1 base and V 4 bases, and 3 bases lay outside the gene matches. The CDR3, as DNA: TGTGCCAGCAGTGTGACAGGGAAGAACACTGAAGCTTTCTTT. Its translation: CASSVTGKNTEAFF.

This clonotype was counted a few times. CDR3 nucleotide sequence: TGTGCCAGCAGGGGGACAGGTTCGGTTACTGAAGCTTTCTTT. It encodes CASRGTGSVTEAFF. This chain uses TRBV12-3 or TRBV12-4 with TRBJ1-1; 8 nucleotides align to TRBD1. The CDR3 loop spans 14 amino acids. V gave up 6 bases and J gave up 5 bases; unmatched junction bases: 8.

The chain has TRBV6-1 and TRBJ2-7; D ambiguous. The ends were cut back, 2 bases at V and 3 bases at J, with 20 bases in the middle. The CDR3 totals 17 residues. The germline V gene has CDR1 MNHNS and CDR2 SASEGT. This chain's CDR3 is CASSETGLPQADYEQYF. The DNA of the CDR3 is TGTGCCAGCAGTGAAACCGGTCTCCCGCAGGCTGACTACGAGCAGTACTTC.

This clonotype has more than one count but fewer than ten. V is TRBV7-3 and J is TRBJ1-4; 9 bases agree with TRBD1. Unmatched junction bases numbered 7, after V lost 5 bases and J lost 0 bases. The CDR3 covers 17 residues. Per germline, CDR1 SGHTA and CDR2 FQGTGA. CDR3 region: CASSRTGGASTNEKLFF. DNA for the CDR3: TGTGCCAGCAGCCGTACAGGGGGCGCTTCAACTAATGAAAAACTGTTTTTT.

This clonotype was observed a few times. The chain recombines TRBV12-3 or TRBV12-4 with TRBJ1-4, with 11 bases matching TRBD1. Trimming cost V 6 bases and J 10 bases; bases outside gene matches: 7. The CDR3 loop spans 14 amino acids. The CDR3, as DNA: TGTGCCAGCAGGGGGACAGGGGGGACTGGAAAACTGTTTTTT. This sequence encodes CASRGTGGTGKLFF.

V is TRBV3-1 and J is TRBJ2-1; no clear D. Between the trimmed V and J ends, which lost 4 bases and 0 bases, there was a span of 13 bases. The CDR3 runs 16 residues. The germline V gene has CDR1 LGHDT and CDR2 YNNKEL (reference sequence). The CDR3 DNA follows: TGTGCCAGCAGCCCATACTCGAGTTTCTCCTACAATGAGCAGTTCTTC. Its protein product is CASSPYSSFSYNEQFF.

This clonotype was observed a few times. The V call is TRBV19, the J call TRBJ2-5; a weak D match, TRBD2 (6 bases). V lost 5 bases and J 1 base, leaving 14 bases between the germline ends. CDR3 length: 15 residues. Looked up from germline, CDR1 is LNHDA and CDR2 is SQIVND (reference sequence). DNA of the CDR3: TGTGCCAGTAGTGTTAGACTAGTACCCCAAGAGACCCAGTACTTC. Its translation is CASSVRLVPQETQYF.

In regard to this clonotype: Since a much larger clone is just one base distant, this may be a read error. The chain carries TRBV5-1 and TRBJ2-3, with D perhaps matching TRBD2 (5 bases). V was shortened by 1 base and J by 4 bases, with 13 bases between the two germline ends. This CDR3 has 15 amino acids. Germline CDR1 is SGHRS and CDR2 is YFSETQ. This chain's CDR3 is CASSLWERTSDTQYF. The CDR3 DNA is TGCGCCAGCAGCTTGTGGGAGCGGACCTCAGATACGCAGTATTTT.

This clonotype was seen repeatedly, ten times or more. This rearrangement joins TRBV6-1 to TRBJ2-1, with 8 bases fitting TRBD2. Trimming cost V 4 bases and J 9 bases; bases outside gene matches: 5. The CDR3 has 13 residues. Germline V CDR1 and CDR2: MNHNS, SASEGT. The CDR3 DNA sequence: TGTGCCAGCAGTGGGACGGGGGGGCCTGAGCAGTTCTTC. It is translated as CASSGTGGPEQFF.

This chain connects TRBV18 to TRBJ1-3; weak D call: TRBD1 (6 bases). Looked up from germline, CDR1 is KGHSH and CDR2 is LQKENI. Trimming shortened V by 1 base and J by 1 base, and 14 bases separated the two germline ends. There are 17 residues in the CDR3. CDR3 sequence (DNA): TGTGCCAGCTCACCACTTGGGAGACAGGCATCTGGAAACACCATATATTTT. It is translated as CASSPLGRQASGNTIYF.

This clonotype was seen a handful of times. This CDR3 is CASRDTPRLYNEQFF. The CDR3 DNA follows: TGTGCCAGCAGGGATACACCACGACTGTACAATGAGCAGTTCTTC. V usage is TRBV2 and J usage is TRBJ2-1; D is uncertain. The V gene's germline CDR1 is SNHLY and CDR2 FYNNEI. CDR3 size: 15 residues. V was trimmed by 6 bases and J by 4 bases, leaving 16 bases between them.

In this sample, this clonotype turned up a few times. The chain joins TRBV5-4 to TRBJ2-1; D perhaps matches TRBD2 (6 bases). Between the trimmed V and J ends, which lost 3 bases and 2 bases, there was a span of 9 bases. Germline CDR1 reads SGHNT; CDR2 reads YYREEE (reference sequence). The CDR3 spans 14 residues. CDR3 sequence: CASSSRGAYNEQFF. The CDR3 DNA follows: TGTGCCAGCAGCTCCCGCGGGGCCTACAATGAGCAGTTCTTC.

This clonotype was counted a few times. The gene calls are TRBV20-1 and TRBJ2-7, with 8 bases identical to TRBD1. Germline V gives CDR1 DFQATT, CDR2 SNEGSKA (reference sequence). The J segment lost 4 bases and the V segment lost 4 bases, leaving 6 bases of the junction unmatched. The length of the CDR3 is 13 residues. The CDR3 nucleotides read TGCAGTGCTATCGACAGGGGCAAGTACGAGCAGTACTTC. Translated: CSAIDRGKYEQYF.

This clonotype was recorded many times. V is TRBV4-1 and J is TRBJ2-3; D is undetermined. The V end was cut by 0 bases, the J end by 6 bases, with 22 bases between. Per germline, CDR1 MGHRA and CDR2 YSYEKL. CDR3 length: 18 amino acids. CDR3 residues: CASSQDPNRAALGDTQYF. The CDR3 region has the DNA TGCGCCAGCAGCCAAGACCCCAACCGGGCCGCCCTGGGGGATACGCAGTATTTT.

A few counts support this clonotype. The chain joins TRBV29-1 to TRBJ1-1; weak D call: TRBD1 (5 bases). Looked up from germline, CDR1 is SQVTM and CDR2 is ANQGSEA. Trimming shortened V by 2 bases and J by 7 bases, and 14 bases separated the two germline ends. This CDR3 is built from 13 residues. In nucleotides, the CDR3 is TGCAGCGTTGAAAGGGGCGTGTTCCGTGAAGCTTTCTTT. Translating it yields CSVERGVFREAFF.

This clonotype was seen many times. The CDR3: CASRFGDEQYF. In nucleotides, the CDR3 is TGTGCCAGCAGGTTCGGCGACGAGCAGTACTTC. The chain links TRBV7-3 to TRBJ2-7; D is unresolved. Trimming removed 6 bases at V and 5 bases at J, with 8 bases between. Germline V gives CDR1 SGHTA, CDR2 FQGTGA. This CDR3 is 11 amino acids long.

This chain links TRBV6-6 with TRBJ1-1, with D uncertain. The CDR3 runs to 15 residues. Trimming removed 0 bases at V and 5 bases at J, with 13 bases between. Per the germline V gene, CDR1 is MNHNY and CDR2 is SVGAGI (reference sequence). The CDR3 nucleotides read TGTGCCAGCAGTTACTCGTCCATCTTGGGGACTGAAGCTTTCTTT. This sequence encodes CASSYSSILGTEAFF.

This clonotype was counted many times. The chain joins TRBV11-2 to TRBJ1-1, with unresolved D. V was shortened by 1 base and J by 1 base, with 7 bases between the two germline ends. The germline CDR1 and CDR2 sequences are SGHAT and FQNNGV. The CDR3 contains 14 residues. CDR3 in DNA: TGTGCCAGCAGCTTAGTTGTCCAGAACACTGAAGCTTTCTTT. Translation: CASSLVVQNTEAFF.

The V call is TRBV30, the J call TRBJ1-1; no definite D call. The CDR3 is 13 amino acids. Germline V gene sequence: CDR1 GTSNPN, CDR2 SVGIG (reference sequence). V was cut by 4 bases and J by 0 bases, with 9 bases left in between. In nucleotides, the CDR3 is TGTGCCTGGATGGTGACGGTGAACACTGAAGCTTTCTTT. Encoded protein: CAWMVTVNTEAFF.

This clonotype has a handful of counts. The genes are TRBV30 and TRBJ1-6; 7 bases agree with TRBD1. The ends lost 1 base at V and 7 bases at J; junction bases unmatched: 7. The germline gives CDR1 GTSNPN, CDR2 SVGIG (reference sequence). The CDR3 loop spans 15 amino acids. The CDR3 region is CAWSGTQGTNSPLHF. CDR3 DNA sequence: TGTGCCTGGAGTGGTACACAGGGGACAAATTCACCCCTCCACTTT.

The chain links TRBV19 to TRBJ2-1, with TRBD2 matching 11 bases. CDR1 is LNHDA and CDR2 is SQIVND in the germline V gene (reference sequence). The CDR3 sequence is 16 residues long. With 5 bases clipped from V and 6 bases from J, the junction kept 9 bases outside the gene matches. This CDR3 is CASSLAGTSGVNEQFF. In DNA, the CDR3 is TGTGCCAGTAGTCTTGCCGGGACTAGCGGAGTCAATGAGCAGTTCTTC.

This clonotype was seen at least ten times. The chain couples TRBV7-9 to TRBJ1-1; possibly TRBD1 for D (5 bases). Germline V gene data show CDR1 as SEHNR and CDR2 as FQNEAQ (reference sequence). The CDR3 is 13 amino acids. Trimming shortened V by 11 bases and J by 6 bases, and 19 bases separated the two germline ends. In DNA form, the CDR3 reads TGTGCCCTTACCGGGGGGAGTGTGGCTGAAGCTTTCTTT. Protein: CALTGGSVAEAFF.